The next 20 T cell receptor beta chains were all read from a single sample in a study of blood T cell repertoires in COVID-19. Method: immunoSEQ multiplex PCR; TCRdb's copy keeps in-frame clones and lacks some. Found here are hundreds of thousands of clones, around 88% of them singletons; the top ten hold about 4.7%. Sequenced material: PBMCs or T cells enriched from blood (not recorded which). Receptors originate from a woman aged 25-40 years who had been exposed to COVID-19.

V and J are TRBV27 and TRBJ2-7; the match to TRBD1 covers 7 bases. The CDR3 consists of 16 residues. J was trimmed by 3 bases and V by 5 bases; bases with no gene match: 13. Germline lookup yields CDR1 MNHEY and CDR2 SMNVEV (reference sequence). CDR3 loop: CASSPGPGTAVYEQYF. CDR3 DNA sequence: TGTGCCAGCAGTCCCGGGCCTGGGACAGCAGTCTACGAGCAGTACTTC.

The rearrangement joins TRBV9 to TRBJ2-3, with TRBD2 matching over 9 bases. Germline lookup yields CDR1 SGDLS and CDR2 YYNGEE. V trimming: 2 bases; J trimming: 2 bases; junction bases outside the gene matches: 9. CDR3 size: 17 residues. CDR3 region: CASSVTHSGGSTDTQYF. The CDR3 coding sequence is TGTGCCAGCAGCGTGACCCATAGCGGGGGTTCCACAGATACGCAGTATTTT. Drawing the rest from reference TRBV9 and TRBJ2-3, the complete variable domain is DSGVTQTPKHLITATGQRVTLRCSPRSGDLSVYWYQQSLDQGLQFLIQYYNGEERAKGNILERFSAQQFPDLHSELNLSSLELGDSALYFCASSVTHSGGSTDTQYFGPGTRLTVL.

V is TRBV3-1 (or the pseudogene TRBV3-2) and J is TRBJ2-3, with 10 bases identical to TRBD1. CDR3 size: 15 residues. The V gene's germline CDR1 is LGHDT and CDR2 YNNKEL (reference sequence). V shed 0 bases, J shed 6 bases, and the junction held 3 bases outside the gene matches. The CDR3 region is CASSQETGGVDTQYF. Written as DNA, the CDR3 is TGTGCCAGCAGCCAAGAGACAGGGGGCGTCGATACGCAGTATTTT.

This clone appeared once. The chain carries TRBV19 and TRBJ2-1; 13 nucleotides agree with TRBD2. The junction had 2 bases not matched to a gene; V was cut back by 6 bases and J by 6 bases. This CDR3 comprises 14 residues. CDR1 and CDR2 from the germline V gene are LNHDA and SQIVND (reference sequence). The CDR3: CASRTSGGSNEQFF. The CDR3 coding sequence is TGTGCCAGTAGGACTAGCGGGGGGTCCAATGAGCAGTTCTTC.

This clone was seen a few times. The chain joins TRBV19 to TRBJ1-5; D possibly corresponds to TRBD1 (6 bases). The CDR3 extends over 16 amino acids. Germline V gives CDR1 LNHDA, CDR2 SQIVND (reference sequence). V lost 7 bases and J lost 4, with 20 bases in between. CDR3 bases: TGTGCCAGTAACCGGGGGGGTGACAGGAATAATCAGCCCCAGCATTTT. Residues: CASNRGGDRNNQPQHF.

The DNA for the CDR3 is TGTGCCAGCAGCCATGGACTAGCGGGGAGAAACATTCAGTACTTC. This encodes CASSHGLAGRNIQYF. The chain combines TRBV3-1 (or the pseudogene TRBV3-2) with TRBJ2-4; 12 bases are a match to TRBD2. This CDR3 region has 15 residues. Germline loops: CDR1 LGHDT, CDR2 YNNKEL (reference sequence). V was clipped by 3 bases and J by 6 bases; unmatched bases: 3.

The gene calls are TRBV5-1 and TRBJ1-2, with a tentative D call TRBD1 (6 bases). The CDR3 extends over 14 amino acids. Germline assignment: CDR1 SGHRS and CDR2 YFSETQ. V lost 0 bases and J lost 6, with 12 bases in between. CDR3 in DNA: TGCGCCAGCAGCTTGGCGGGGGGCTTCGATGGCTACACCTTC. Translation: CASSLAGGFDGYTF.

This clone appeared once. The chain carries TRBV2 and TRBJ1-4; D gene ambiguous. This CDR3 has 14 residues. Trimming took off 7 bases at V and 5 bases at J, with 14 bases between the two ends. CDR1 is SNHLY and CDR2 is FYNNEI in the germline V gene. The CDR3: CASNRVDLNEKLFF. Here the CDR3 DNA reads TGTGCCAGCAACCGGGTTGACTTAAATGAAAAACTGTTTTTT.

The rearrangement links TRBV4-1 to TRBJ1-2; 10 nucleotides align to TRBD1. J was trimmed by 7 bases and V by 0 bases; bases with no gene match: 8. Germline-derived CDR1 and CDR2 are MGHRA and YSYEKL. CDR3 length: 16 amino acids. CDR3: CASSQDLFRDRGGYTF. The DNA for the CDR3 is TGCGCCAGCAGCCAAGATCTTTTCCGGGACAGGGGTGGCTACACCTTC.

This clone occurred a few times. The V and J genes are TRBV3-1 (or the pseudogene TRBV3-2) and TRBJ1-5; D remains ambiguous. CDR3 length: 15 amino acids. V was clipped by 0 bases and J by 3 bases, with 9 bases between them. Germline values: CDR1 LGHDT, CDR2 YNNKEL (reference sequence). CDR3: CASSQDRGINQPQHF. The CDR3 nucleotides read TGTGCCAGCAGCCAAGATCGCGGAATCAATCAGCCCCAGCATTTT.

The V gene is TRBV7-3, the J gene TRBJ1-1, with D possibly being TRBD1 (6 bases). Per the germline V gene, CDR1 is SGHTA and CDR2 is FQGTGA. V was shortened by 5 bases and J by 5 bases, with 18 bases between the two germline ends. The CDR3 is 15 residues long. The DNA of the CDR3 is TGTGCCAGCAGCCCCGCCGACAGGCAGGGAACTGAAGCTTTCTTT. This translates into CASSPADRQGTEAFF.

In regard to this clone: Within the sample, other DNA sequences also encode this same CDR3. As DNA, the CDR3 is TGTGCCAGCAGCCCGCAGGGGATTGGAGGCTACACCTTC. Its translation is CASSPQGIGGYTF. The rearrangement joins TRBV3-1 (or the pseudogene TRBV3-2) to TRBJ1-2; tentatively, D is TRBD1 (6 bases). Trimming removed 4 bases from V and 8 bases from J, with 14 bases in between. Looked up from germline, CDR1 is LGHDT and CDR2 is YNNKEL (reference sequence). The CDR3 spans 13 residues.

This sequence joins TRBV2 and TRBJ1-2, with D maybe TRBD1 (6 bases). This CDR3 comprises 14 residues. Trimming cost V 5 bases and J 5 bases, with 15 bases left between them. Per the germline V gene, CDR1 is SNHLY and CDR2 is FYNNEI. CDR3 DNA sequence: TGTGCCAGCAGTTCAGCGGGGGCGATATATGGCTACACCTTC. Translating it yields CASSSAGAIYGYTF.

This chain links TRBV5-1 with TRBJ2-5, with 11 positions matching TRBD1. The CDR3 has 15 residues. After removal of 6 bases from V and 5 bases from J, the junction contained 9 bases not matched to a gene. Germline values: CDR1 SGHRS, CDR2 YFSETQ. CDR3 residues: CASMNGQGARETQYF. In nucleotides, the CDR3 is TGCGCCAGCATGAACGGACAGGGGGCGCGGGAGACCCAGTACTTC.

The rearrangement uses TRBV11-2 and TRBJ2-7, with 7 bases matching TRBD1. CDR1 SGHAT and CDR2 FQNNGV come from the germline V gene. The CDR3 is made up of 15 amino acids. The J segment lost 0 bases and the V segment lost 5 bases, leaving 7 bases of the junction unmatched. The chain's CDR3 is CASSPHRDSSYEQYF. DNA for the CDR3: TGTGCCAGCAGCCCACACCGGGACAGCTCCTACGAGCAGTACTTC.

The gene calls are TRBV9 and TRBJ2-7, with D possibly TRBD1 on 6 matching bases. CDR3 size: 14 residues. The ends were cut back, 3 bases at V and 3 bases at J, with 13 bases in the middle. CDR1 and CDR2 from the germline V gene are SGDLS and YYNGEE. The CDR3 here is CASSAGDIHYEQYF. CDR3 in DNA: TGTGCCAGCAGCGCCGGGGACATCCACTACGAGCAGTACTTC.

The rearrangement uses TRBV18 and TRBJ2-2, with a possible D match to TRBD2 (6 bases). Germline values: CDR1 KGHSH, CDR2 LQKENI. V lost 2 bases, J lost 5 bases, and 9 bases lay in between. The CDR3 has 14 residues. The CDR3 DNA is TGTGCCAGCTCACCAATGGCGGGAACCGGGGAGCTGTTTTTT. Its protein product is CASSPMAGTGELFF.

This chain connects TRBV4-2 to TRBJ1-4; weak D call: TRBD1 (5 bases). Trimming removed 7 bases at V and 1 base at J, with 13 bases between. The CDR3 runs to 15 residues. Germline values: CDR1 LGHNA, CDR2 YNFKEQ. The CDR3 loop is CASTSSTETNEKLFF. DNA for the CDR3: TGTGCCAGCACCTCTTCGACAGAAACTAATGAAAAACTGTTTTTT.

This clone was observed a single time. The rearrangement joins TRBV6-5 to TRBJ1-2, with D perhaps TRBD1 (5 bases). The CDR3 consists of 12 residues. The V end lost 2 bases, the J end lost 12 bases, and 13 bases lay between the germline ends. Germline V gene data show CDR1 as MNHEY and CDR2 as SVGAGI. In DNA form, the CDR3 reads TGTGCCAGCAGTTACCGAGGGACTTATAACACCTTC. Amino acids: CASSYRGTYNTF.

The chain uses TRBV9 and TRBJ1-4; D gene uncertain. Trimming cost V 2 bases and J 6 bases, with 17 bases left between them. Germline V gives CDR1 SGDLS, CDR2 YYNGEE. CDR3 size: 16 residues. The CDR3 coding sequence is TGTGCCAGCAGCGTCACGCCTAAGATCTCTGATGAAAAACTGTTTTTT. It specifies CASSVTPKISDEKLFF.